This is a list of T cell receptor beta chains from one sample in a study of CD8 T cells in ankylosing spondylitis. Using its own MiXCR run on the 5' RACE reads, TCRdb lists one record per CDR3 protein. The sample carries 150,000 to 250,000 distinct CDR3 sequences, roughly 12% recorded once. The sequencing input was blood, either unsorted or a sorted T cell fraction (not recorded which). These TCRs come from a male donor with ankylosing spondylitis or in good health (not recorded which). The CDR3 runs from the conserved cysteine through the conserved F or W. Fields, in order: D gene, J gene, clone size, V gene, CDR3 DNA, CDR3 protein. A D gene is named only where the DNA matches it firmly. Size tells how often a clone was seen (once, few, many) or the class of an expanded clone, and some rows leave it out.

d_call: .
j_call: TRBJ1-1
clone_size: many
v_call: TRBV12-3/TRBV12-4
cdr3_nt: TGTGCCAGCAGTTTCTGGGAGAACACTGAAGCTTTCTTT
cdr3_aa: CASSFWENTEAFF

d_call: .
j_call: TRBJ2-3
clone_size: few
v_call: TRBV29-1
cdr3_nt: TGCAGCGTTGAAGATACGCAGTATTTT
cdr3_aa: CSVEDTQYF

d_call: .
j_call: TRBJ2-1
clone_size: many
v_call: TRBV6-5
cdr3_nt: TGTGCCAGCAGCTATGGATGGGAGCAGTTCTTC
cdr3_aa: CASSYGWEQFF

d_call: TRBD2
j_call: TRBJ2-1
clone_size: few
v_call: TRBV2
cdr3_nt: TGTGCCAGCGCCGGGACTAGCGGGAGAGGTGAGCAGTTCTTC
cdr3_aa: CASAGTSGRGEQFF

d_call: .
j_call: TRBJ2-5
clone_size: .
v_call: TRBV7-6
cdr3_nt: TGTGCCAGCAGCTTAAAAATCCCGCGGGACTTGAGGGTATACGAGACCCAGTACTTC
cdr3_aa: CASSLKIPRDLRVYETQYF

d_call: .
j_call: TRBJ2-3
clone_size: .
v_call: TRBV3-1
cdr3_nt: TGTGCCAGCAGCCAAGCCCGAATCGACGGGACCACAGATACGCAGTATTTT
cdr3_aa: CASSQARIDGTTDTQYF

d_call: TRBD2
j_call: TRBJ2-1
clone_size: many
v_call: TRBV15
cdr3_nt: TGTGCCACCAGCAGAGATCGAGGCGGGAGCAATAATGAGCAGTTCTTC
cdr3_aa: CATSRDRGGSNNEQFF

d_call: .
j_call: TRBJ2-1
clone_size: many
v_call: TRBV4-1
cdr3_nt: TGCGCCAGCAGCCAGGCTATCCTCTCCTACAATGAGCAGTTCTTC
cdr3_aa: CASSQAILSYNEQFF

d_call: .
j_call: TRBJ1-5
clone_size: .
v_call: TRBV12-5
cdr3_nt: TGTGCTAGCCGGGCTGTTGGGGACCGGGATCAGCCCCAGCATTTT
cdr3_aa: CASRAVGDRDQPQHF

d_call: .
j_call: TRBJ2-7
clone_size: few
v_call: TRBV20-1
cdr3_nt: TGCAGTGCTACCGGGACGGACTCCTACGAGCAGTACTTC
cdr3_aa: CSATGTDSYEQYF

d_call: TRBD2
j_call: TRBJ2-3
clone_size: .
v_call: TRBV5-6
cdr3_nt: TGTGCCAGCGGGATAGCGGGAAGCACAGATACGCAGTATTTT
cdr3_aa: CASGIAGSTDTQYF

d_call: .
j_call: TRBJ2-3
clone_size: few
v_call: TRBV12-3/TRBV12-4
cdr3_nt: TGTGCCAGCAGTTTGGGGCAGGGTCTGACAGATACGCAGTATTTT
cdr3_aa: CASSLGQGLTDTQYF

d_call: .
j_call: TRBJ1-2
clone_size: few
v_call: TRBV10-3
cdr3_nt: TGTGCCATCAGTGAGTCGGAAGAAATCTATGGCTACACCTTC
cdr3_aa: CAISESEEIYGYTF

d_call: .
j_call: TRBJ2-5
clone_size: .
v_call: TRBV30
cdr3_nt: TGTGCCTGGAGTGTAAGTTCCAGCCAAGAGACCCAGTACTTC
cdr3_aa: CAWSVSSSQETQYF

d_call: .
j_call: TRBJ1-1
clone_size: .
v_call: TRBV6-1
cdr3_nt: TGTGCCAGCAGTGAACTCAGGTGGGGCACTGAAGCTTTCTTT
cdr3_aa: CASSELRWGTEAFF

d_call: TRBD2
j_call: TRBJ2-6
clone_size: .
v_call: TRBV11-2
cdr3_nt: TGTGCCAGCAGCTTAGAACTAGCGGGGGAACCCTCTGGGGCCAACGTCCTGACTTTC
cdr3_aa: CASSLELAGEPSGANVLTF

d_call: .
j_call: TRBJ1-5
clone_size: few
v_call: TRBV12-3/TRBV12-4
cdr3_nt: TGTGCCAGCAGTTTCGGGACGATGCTACAGCCCCAGCATTTT
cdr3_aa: CASSFGTMLQPQHF

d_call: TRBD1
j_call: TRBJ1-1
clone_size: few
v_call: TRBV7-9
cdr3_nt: TGTGCCAGCAGGTCGGACAGGGTAGCTTTCTTT
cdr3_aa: CASRSDRVAFF

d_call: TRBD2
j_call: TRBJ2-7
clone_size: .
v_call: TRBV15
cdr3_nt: TGTGCCACCATCCACAAGCGGACTAGCGGGAGCTACGAGCAGTACTTC
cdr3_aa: CATIHKRTSGSYEQYF

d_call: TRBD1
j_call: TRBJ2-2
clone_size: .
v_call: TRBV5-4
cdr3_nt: TGTGCCAGCAGAACGGGACAGGGCGACACCGGGGAGCTGTTTTTT
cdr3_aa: CASRTGQGDTGELFF

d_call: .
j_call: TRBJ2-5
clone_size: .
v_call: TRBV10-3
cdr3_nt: TGTGCCGTCGCCGGGACGCTCGAAGAGACCCAGTACTTC
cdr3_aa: CAVAGTLEETQYF

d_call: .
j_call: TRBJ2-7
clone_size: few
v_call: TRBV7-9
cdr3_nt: TGTGCCAGCAGCTCTCGGGATAGCAACTCCTACGAGCAGTACTTC
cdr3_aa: CASSSRDSNSYEQYF

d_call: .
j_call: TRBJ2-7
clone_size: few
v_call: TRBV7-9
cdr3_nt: TGTGCCAGCAGCTTCGCCCCTTGGGAGCAGTACTTC
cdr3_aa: CASSFAPWEQYF

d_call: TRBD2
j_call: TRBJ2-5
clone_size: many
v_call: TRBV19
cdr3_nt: TGTGCCAGTAGTATGGGGACTAGCGGCCAAGAGACCCAGTACTTC
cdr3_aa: CASSMGTSGQETQYF

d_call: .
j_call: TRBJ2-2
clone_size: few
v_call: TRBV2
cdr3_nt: TGTGCCAGCAGACACTACAGGGACGTGACGGGCACCGGGGAGCTGTTTTTT
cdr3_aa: CASRHYRDVTGTGELFF

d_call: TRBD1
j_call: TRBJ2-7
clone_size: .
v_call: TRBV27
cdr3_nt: TGTGCCAGTTTATTAAAACAGGGGGTATACGAGCAGTACTTC
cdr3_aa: CASLLKQGVYEQYF

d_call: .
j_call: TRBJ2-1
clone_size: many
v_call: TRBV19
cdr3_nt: TGTGCCAGTAGTCTCGATTACAATGAGCAGTTCTTC
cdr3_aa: CASSLDYNEQFF

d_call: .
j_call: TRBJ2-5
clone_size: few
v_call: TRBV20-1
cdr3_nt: TGCAGTGCTAGAGATCGATCGGACGCCCAAGAGACCCAGTACTTC
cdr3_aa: CSARDRSDAQETQYF

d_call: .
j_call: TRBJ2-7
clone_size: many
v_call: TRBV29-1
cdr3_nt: TGCAGCGTTGAGGGGACAGCGGGGGCCTACGAGCAGTACTTC
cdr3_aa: CSVEGTAGAYEQYF

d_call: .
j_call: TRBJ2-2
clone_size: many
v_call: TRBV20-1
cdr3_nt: TGCAGTGCTAGAGAAGTAGAAGCCGGGGAGCTGTTTTTT
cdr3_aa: CSAREVEAGELFF

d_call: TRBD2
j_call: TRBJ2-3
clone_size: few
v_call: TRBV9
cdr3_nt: TGTGCCAGCACGGGACTAATCACAGATACGCAGTATTTT
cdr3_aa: CASTGLITDTQYF